The 11 T cell receptor beta chains below come from one sample, sequenced in a study of blood T cell repertoires in COVID-19. TCRdb keeps only in-frame clones here, not all; method: immunoSEQ multiplex PCR. The repertoire holds about 440,000 clones, approximately 89% seen once, with approximately 12% in the top ten. The sample taken for sequencing was peripheral blood. These receptors came from a woman between 45 and 65 years old with COVID-19, enrolled during active disease.

The chain joins TRBV10-3 to TRBJ2-3, with 9 positions matching TRBD2. Per the germline V gene, CDR1 is ENHRY and CDR2 is SYGVKD. The CDR3 loop spans 18 amino acids. V lost 5 bases to trimming and J lost 1 base; unmatched junction nucleotides: 13. CDR3 protein: CAISRSASGDPRTDTQYF. CDR3 nucleotides: TGTGCCATCAGTCGATCGGCTAGCGGGGACCCTCGCACAGATACGCAGTATTTT.

The chain has TRBV10-3 and TRBJ1-2, with TRBD1 matching 7 bases. V gave up 10 bases and J gave up 3 bases; unmatched junction bases: 5. The CDR3 runs to 12 residues. Germline V CDR1 and CDR2: ENHRY, SYGVKD. The CDR3 DNA sequence: TGTGCCAGCACAGACAGGGACTATGGCTACACCTTC. Protein: CASTDRDYGYTF.

CDR3 nucleotides: TGTGCCAGCAGCGTTGAGGGAACGGGAGTGATCAATGAGCAGTTCTTC. This gives the protein CASSVEGTGVINEQFF. This chain uses TRBV9 with TRBJ2-1, with D possibly being TRBD2 (6 bases). This CDR3 region has 16 residues. Germline V gene lookup returns CDR1 SGDLS and CDR2 YYNGEE. The V end was cut by 2 bases, the J end by 6 bases, with 18 bases between. The whole variable domain, remainder taken from reference TRBV9 and TRBJ2-1, is DSGVTQTPKHLITATGQRVTLRCSPRSGDLSVYWYQQSLDQGLQFLIQYYNGEERAKGNILERFSAQQFPDLHSELNLSSLELGDSALYFCASSVEGTGVINEQFFGPGTRLTVL.

V usage is TRBV5-8 and J usage is TRBJ1-5; TRBD1 matches at 7 bases. Germline CDR1 and CDR2: SGHTS and YDEGEE. This CDR3 region has 15 residues. V lost 4 bases and J lost 3; bases outside the gene matches: 7. The CDR3 coding sequence is TGTGCCAGCAGCCGCCTGACAGGGCTCAATCAGCCCCAGCATTTT. It translates to CASSRLTGLNQPQHF. Complete variable domain (other parts from reference TRBV5-8 and TRBJ1-5): EAGVTQSPTHLIKTRGQQATLRCSPISGHTSVYWYQQALGLGLQFLLWYDEGEERNRGNFPPRFSGRQFPNYSSELNVNALELEDSALYLCASSRLTGLNQPQHFGDGTRLSIL.

CDR3 loop: CASSPVSGAMEPGELFF. The DNA for the CDR3 is TGTGCCAGCTCACCAGTGTCAGGGGCGATGGAGCCCGGGGAGCTGTTTTTT. The gene calls are TRBV18 and TRBJ2-2; perhaps TRBD1 as D (6 bases). Trimming cost V 2 bases and J 6 bases, with 19 bases left between them. This CDR3 has 17 amino acids. The V gene's germline CDR1 is KGHSH and CDR2 LQKENI.

V is TRBV6-5 and J is TRBJ1-5; D is undetermined. The V end was cut by 6 bases, the J end by 0 bases, with 12 bases between. Germline V gene data show CDR1 as MNHEY and CDR2 as SVGAGI. This CDR3 is built from 15 residues. Here the CDR3 reads CASRYNLYSNQPQHF. CDR3 DNA sequence: TGTGCCAGCAGGTACAACTTATATAGCAATCAGCCCCAGCATTTT.

The rearrangement uses TRBV11-3 and TRBJ2-1; a possible D gene is TRBD2 (6 bases). Germline values: CDR1 SGHNT, CDR2 YENEEA. This CDR3 has 15 residues. The V end lost 3 bases, the J end lost 7 bases, and 16 bases lay between the germline ends. CDR3 DNA sequence: TGTGCCAGCAGCTTCAATGGGAGGCATCCTAATGAGCAGTTCTTC. Translated, it gives CASSFNGRHPNEQFF.

V gene TRBV6-5 combines with J gene TRBJ1-2, with D tentatively TRBD1 (6 bases). The CDR3 length is 14 residues. Germline CDR1 and CDR2: MNHEY and SVGAGI. V was pared by 9 bases and J by 2 bases, with 16 bases between. The CDR3 nucleotides are TGTGCCAGTCTGGACAGCCGGCTCAACTATGGCTACACCTTC. The encoded protein is CASLDSRLNYGYTF.

This clone was observed a single time. This chain links TRBV4-1 with TRBJ2-3; 7 bases are a match to TRBD2. Germline CDR1 reads MGHRA; CDR2 reads YSYEKL. V shed 0 bases and J 0 bases; nucleotides not matched to a gene: 9. This CDR3 is built from 18 residues. The CDR3 sequence is CASSQEVGGGTSTDTQYF. The CDR3 nucleotides read TGCGCCAGCAGCCAAGAGGTGGGCGGGGGTACTAGCACAGATACGCAGTATTTT.

V is TRBV6-2 or TRBV6-3 and J is TRBJ1-4, with D maybe TRBD1 (5 bases). The CDR3 spans 14 residues. Germline loops: CDR1 MNHEY, CDR2 SVGEGT. V lost 3 bases and J 5 bases, leaving 10 bases between the germline ends. The CDR3 loop is CASSYGAGNEKLFF. The CDR3 DNA sequence: TGTGCCAGCAGTTATGGGGCTGGGAATGAAAAACTGTTTTTT.

The V gene is TRBV10-3, the J gene TRBJ2-7; D is possibly TRBD1 (6 bases). Germline assignment: CDR1 ENHRY and CDR2 SYGVKD. V lost 4 bases and J 3 bases, leaving 13 bases between the germline ends. The CDR3 has 14 amino acids. DNA of the CDR3: TGTGCCATCAGTGGACAGGAGAAAGGCTACGAGCAGTACTTC. It is translated as CAISGQEKGYEQYF.